This TCR beta chain was identified during a study of OX40 agonist ivuxolimab in advanced cancers. In the study overall: Cohort: 80% to 90% men, mean age around 55, aged about 23 to 80. Broader study findings: Compared with others, partial responders at 0.1-3.0 mg/kg displayed clonal expansion among the lowest. Expanded clones tended on average to be more numerous among CD8+ T cells than CD4+.

TCRdb keeps only in-frame clones here, not all; method: immunoSEQ multiplex PCR. Of 30,000 to 45,000 clones listed, 82% are singletons. Per germline, CDR1 SNHLY and CDR2 FYNNEI. CDR3 size: 12 residues. The V gene end was trimmed by 9 bases and the J gene end by 9 bases; junction bases not matched to a gene: 10. With respect to this clone: Its target is unknown.

This specimen was CD4+ or CD8+ T cells sorted from blood, taken in a trial of the OX40 agonist ivuxolimab. The J gene is TRBJ2-7, the V gene TRBV2; 8 bases align to TRBD1. The TCR was taken from an adult with an advanced solid tumor such as melanoma, head and neck, liver or kidney cancer. CDR3 sequence (DNA): TGTGCCAGTACGACAGGGGATTCAAGGCAGTACTTC. Translating gives CASTTGDSRQYF. The full variable domain, completed using reference TRBV2 and TRBJ2-7, is EPEVTQTPSHQVTQMGQEVILRCVPISNHLYFYWYRQILGQKVEFLVSFYNNEISEKSEIFDDQFSVERPDGSNFTLKIRSTKLEDSAMYFCASTTGDSRQYFGPGTRLTVT.